This T cell receptor (beta chain) was sequenced during a study of blood T cell repertoires in COVID-19. Study context: Acute and convalescent COVID-19 specimens originated in the United States, Italy and Spain. Sources were T cells, B-cell-depleted T cells, or PBMCs; the material itself was cDNA or gDNA.

This CDR3 has 11 residues. Germline assignment: CDR1 SGHTA and CDR2 FQGNSA. The V gene lost 3 bases and the J gene lost 6 bases, with 6 bases spanning the gap. As originally analysed: Amplification with reference gene primers provided the estimates of nucleated cell counts. Clones were sequenced by immunoSEQ multiplex PCR, and TCRdb holds only the in-frame ones, with some missing. V, J and clone size are those of that table, while D and trimming were read from the DNA. Of 85,000 to 100,000 clones listed, about 81% are singletons. The V gene is TRBV7-2, the J gene TRBJ2-7; D unresolved. Sequenced input: peripheral blood. The source of this sequence is a woman in her sixties with acute or convalescent COVID-19. CDR3 protein: CASSFRGEQYF. Written as DNA, the CDR3 is TGTGCCAGCAGCTTTAGAGGCGAGCAGTACTTC.